The sequence of this TCR beta chain was determined in a study of cytomegalovirus exposure and HLA in healthy donors. Whole-study context: Early released data comprised about 90 million unique TCRs from HLA-typed donors.

The PCR used 60 Vbeta and 13 Jbeta primers. Repertoires were generated with immunoSEQ multiplex PCR, while TCRdb's copy carries only in-frame clones and drops some. The data hold around 150,000 clones, with roughly three fifths observed a single time. Germline lookup yields CDR1 SGDLS and CDR2 YYNGEE. The length of the CDR3 is 14 residues. Trimming removed 0 bases at V and 7 bases at J, with 10 bases between. Study conclusions and caveats: An analysis was carried out at a later point. It showed that HLA-associated TCR beta chains were more clonally expanded than equally common non-associated chains.

As regards this clone: Its antigen is unidentified.

The sequenced sample was PBMCs. This receptor was identified in a male donor in good health and CMV-seronegative. This chain uses TRBV9 with TRBJ2-2; the D gene is possibly TRBD2 (7 bases). The CDR3 loop reads CASSVGGGGGELFF. CDR3 DNA sequence: TGTGCCAGCAGCGTAGGGGGGGGCGGCGGGGAGCTGTTTTTT.